The 30 T cell receptor beta chains presented below share a single source sample, sequenced in a study of tumour-infiltrating T cells in Burkitt lymphoma. The table came from immunoSEQ multiplex PCR; TCRdb's copy has only in-frame clones and leaves some out. The repertoire consists of 15,000 to 20,000 clones, with roughly 79% occurring once and the leading ten covering 2.1%. Sequencing used tumor tissue. These receptor sequences come from a human donor with diffuse large B-cell lymphoma.

The chain uses TRBV28 and TRBJ1-3; no clear D. CDR1 and CDR2 from the germline V gene are MDHEN and SYDVKM. V was pared by 1 base and J by 2 bases, with 9 bases between. This CDR3 has 15 amino acids. CDR3 DNA sequence: TGTGCCAGCAGTTTATCGGAAGCAACTGGAAACACCATATATTTT. Translation: CASSLSEATGNTIYF.

The chain combines TRBV5-5 with TRBJ2-3, with D possibly being TRBD2 (6 bases). This CDR3 has 15 amino acids. Trimming took 4 bases from V and 8 from J, leaving 20 bases between them. Germline CDR1 SGHKS, CDR2 YYEKEE (reference sequence). The CDR3 DNA follows: TGTGCCAGCAGCAACCTCGGAGGGTGGGTCCCTACGCAGTATTTT. Translating gives CASSNLGGWVPTQYF.

This chain links TRBV14 with TRBJ1-2, with 9 bases that match TRBD1. Germline lookup yields CDR1 SGHDN and CDR2 FVKESK. The CDR3 extends over 15 amino acids. The V and J ends lost 0 bases and 3 bases, in that order; junction bases with no gene match: 2. CDR3 amino acids: CASSQEGTGYYGYTF. The CDR3 DNA reads TGTGCCAGCAGCCAAGAGGGGACAGGGTACTATGGCTACACCTTC.

The chain carries TRBV6-5 and TRBJ1-5; D is uncertain. The V gene lost 6 bases and the J gene lost 2 bases, with 14 bases spanning the gap. CDR1 and CDR2 from the germline V gene are MNHEY and SVGAGI. This CDR3 contains 15 residues. The chain's CDR3 is CASSNRVSGNQPQHF. The CDR3 DNA reads TGTGCCAGCAGCAACCGGGTGTCAGGCAATCAGCCCCAGCATTTT.

This clone was counted between two and nine times. V usage is TRBV18 and J usage is TRBJ2-7, with 9 nucleotides matching TRBD1. The CDR3 covers 14 residues. V lost 4 bases, J lost 6 bases, and 7 bases stayed unmatched. CDR1 and CDR2 from the germline V gene are KGHSH and LQKENI. In DNA form, the CDR3 reads TGTGCCAGCTCACTGTTACAGGGGGCTATCGAGCAGTACTTC. Protein sequence: CASSLLQGAIEQYF.

This chain links TRBV29-1 with TRBJ2-7; 9 bases align to TRBD1. The CDR3 contains 13 residues. CDR1 and CDR2 from the germline V gene are SQVTM and ANQGSEA. V shed 7 bases, J shed 2 bases, and the junction held 6 bases outside the gene matches. CDR3 coding DNA: TGCAGCGCCCGACAGGGGGGGGCCTACGAGCAGTACTTC. Encoded protein: CSARQGGAYEQYF.

In regard to this clone: The sample holds other DNA sequences that translate to the same CDR3. The chain combines TRBV19 with TRBJ2-2; unclear D gene. Germline V gene data show CDR1 as LNHDA and CDR2 as SQIVND (reference sequence). The CDR3 has 12 residues. V lost 5 bases to trimming and J lost 6 bases, with 7 bases between them. The CDR3 spells CASSPVAGELFF. The CDR3 DNA is TGTGCCAGTAGTCCAGTAGCCGGGGAGCTGTTTTTT. Full variable domain (outside the CDR3, taken from reference TRBV19 and TRBJ2-2): DGGITQSPKYLFRKEGQNVTLSCEQNLNHDAMYWYRQDPGQGLRLIYYSQIVNDFQKGDIAEGYSVSREKKESFPLTVTSAQKNPTAFYLCASSPVAGELFFGEGSRLTVL.

This clone was seen a few times. The CDR3 spells CASGAKNTEAFF. The CDR3 DNA reads TGTGCCAGCGGTGCGAAGAACACTGAAGCTTTCTTT. The gene calls are TRBV2 and TRBJ1-1; the D is unclear. Looked up from germline, CDR1 is SNHLY and CDR2 is FYNNEI. The length of the CDR3 is 12 residues. Trimming pared 8 bases from V and 1 base from J, leaving 8 bases between.

The V gene is TRBV7-2, the J gene TRBJ1-1; D gene uncertain. CDR1 is SGHTA, CDR2 FQGNSA, per germline. The CDR3 runs to 15 residues. Trimming left V 1 base short and J 4 bases short, with 13 bases between. The CDR3 DNA sequence: TGTGCCAGCAGCTTAGTTATCGGGTCATCCACTGAAGCTTTCTTT. It encodes CASSLVIGSSTEAFF.

The chain couples TRBV9 to TRBJ2-1; D perhaps matches TRBD2 (5 bases). In germline, CDR1 is SGDLS, CDR2 YYNGEE. This CDR3 region has 15 residues. Trimming took 0 bases from V and 6 from J, leaving 13 bases between them. CDR3: CASSVEGDLLNEQFF. The CDR3 nucleotides are TGTGCCAGCAGCGTAGAGGGAGACCTTCTCAATGAGCAGTTCTTC.

The chain recombines TRBV27 with TRBJ2-7; 10 bases are a match to TRBD2. This CDR3 region has 16 residues. Germline CDR1 reads MNHEY; CDR2 reads SMNVEV (reference sequence). V lost 5 bases and J lost 4; bases outside the gene matches: 11. DNA for the CDR3: TGTGCCAGCAGTGTCAACCCTAGCGGGAGTCGGTACGAGCAGTACTTC. Its protein is CASSVNPSGSRYEQYF.

The J gene is TRBJ2-3, the V gene TRBV5-1; tentatively, D is TRBD2 (5 bases). The germline V gene has CDR1 SGHRS and CDR2 YFSETQ. The CDR3 sequence is 16 residues long. Trimming took off 4 bases at V and 0 bases at J, with 15 bases between the two ends. CDR3 loop: CASSKEGRTSTDTQYF. The CDR3 nucleotides are TGCGCCAGCAGCAAGGAAGGACGGACTAGCACAGATACGCAGTATTTT.

The gene calls are TRBV6-5 and TRBJ2-7; possibly TRBD2 for D (5 bases). The CDR3 spans 12 residues. Germline assignment: CDR1 MNHEY and CDR2 SVGAGI. The V gene lost 7 bases and the J gene lost 7 bases, with 14 bases spanning the gap. CDR3 sequence (DNA): TGTGCCAGCACCGCAGGAGGCAGGGAGCAGTACTTC. Protein product: CASTAGGREQYF.

CDR3 bases: TGTGCCAGTAGTATAGGAGGGACAGGGTACACTGAAGCTTTCTTT. Translation: CASSIGGTGYTEAFF. V usage is TRBV19 and J usage is TRBJ1-1, with TRBD1 identical over 9 bases. This CDR3 spans 15 amino acids. CDR1 is LNHDA, CDR2 SQIVND, per germline (reference sequence). The V gene end was trimmed by 1 base and the J gene end by 3 bases; junction bases not matched to a gene: 3.

This clone was observed a few times. The chain combines TRBV15 with TRBJ2-3, with D unresolved. Trimming pared 0 bases from V and 6 bases from J, leaving 7 bases between. The CDR3 totals 13 residues. Germline CDR1 reads LNHNV; CDR2 reads YYDKDF (reference sequence). The CDR3 loop is CATSRDPGDTQYF. CDR3 DNA sequence: TGTGCCACCAGCAGAGATCCTGGGGATACGCAGTATTTT.

The rearrangement uses TRBV7-2 and TRBJ2-5; TRBD1 matches at 7 bases. Trimming took 1 base from V and 1 from J; bases not matched to a gene: 0. Germline CDR1 and CDR2: SGHTA and FQGNSA. The CDR3 extends over 14 amino acids. CDR3 in DNA: TGTGCCAGCAGCTTAGGGGACAGCCAAGAGACCCAGTACTTC. It specifies CASSLGDSQETQYF.

This clone has only a few counts. The chain combines TRBV21-1 with TRBJ1-6. TRBV21-1 constitutes a pseudogene. CDR3 length: 14 residues. CDR3 protein: CASSTGPLNSPLHF. The CDR3 DNA is TGTGCCAGCAGCACGGGACCTCTTAATTCACCCCTCCACTTT.

This clone was detected only once. The genes are TRBV29-1 and TRBJ2-7; 9 bases map to TRBD2. Germline V CDR1 and CDR2: SQVTM, ANQGSEA. The CDR3 length is 13 residues. After removal of 7 bases from V and 3 bases from J, the junction contained 7 bases not matched to a gene. The CDR3, as DNA: TGCAGCGCTGCCGGACTAGCGAACTACGAGCAGTACTTC. This codes for CSAAGLANYEQYF.

This clone was seen a handful of times. This chain uses TRBV9 with TRBJ2-3, with D possibly being TRBD1 or TRBD2 (5 bases each). Germline CDR1 and CDR2: SGDLS and YYNGEE. The ends were cut back, 4 bases at V and 2 bases at J, with 11 bases in the middle. There are 14 residues in the CDR3. The CDR3 sequence: CASSPTGPTDTQYF. CDR3 coding DNA: TGTGCCAGCAGCCCCACGGGGCCCACAGATACGCAGTATTTT. Combining the CDR3 with reference TRBV9 and TRBJ2-3 gives the whole variable domain DSGVTQTPKHLITATGQRVTLRCSPRSGDLSVYWYQQSLDQGLQFLIQYYNGEERAKGNILERFSAQQFPDLHSELNLSSLELGDSALYFCASSPTGPTDTQYFGPGTRLTVL.

The chain joins TRBV23-1 to TRBJ1-5; D gene uncertain. TRBV23-1 is noted as an ORF with a role that remains uncertain. The CDR3 covers 12 residues. Deletions cut 2 bases from V and 7 bases from J, with 6 bases between. CDR3 sequence reads: CASSQRRQPQHF. CDR3 sequence (DNA): TGCGCCAGCAGTCAACGTAGGCAGCCCCAGCATTTT.

The gene calls are TRBV11-2 and TRBJ2-5; D is perhaps TRBD2 (5 bases). Trimming removed 5 bases at V and 3 bases at J, with 7 bases between. The CDR3 extends over 12 amino acids. The germline V gene has CDR1 SGHAT and CDR2 FQNNGV. CDR3 loop: CASSHGEETQYF. DNA of the CDR3: TGTGCCAGCAGCCACGGGGAAGAGACCCAGTACTTC.

This clone came up a few times. The chain joins TRBV4-3 to TRBJ2-3; a possible D gene is TRBD2 (7 bases). V lost 4 bases, J lost 2 bases, and 19 bases lay in between. The germline V gene has CDR1 LGHNA and CDR2 YSLEER. CDR3 size: 17 residues. The CDR3 loop reads CASSPLGGGLNTDTQYF. The DNA of the CDR3 is TGCGCCAGCAGCCCACTCGGCGGGGGCCTAAACACAGATACGCAGTATTTT.

This clone was observed a handful of times. The rearrangement joins TRBV2 to TRBJ2-3; the D gene is possibly TRBD2 (6 bases). The CDR3 contains 13 residues. Germline loops: CDR1 SNHLY, CDR2 FYNNEI. V was cut by 7 bases and J by 2 bases, with 10 bases left in between. The CDR3 spells CASITGVTDTQYF. The DNA for the CDR3 is TGTGCCAGCATAACGGGGGTCACAGATACGCAGTATTTT.

The V gene is TRBV9, the J gene TRBJ1-1, with D possibly TRBD1 on 6 matching bases. Germline lookup yields CDR1 SGDLS and CDR2 YYNGEE. Between the trimmed V and J ends, which lost 0 bases and 4 bases, there was a span of 10 bases. CDR3 size: 14 residues. The CDR3 DNA is TGTGCCAGCAGCGTAGCGCCACAGGGCACTGAAGCTTTCTTT. Protein: CASSVAPQGTEAFF.

Only one count was recorded for this clone. This chain uses TRBV4-3 with TRBJ1-1; D uncertain. From germline, CDR1 is LGHNA and CDR2 YSLEER. CDR3 length: 14 amino acids. V shed 1 base and J shed 4 bases, with 10 bases lying between them. The CDR3 DNA reads as TGCGCCAGCAGCCAAGCCGGGGTTAGCACTGAAGCTTTCTTT. Encoded protein: CASSQAGVSTEAFF.

The chain employs TRBV27 and TRBJ2-7; no definite D call. CDR1 and CDR2 from the germline V gene are MNHEY and SMNVEV (reference sequence). CDR3 length: 14 amino acids. V lost 1 base and J lost 2, with 9 bases in between. The chain's CDR3 is CASSLFPGTYEQYF. The CDR3 coding sequence is TGTGCCAGCAGTTTATTTCCGGGTACCTACGAGCAGTACTTC.

The V gene is TRBV5-1, the J gene TRBJ1-1; 8 positions agree with TRBD1. Germline assignment: CDR1 SGHRS and CDR2 YFSETQ. The V segment lost 4 bases and the J segment 5 bases; nucleotides outside the gene matches: 4. The CDR3 is 13 residues long. This CDR3 reads CASSIDRGTEAFF. In DNA, the CDR3 is TGCGCCAGCAGCATTGACAGGGGAACTGAAGCTTTCTTT.

This clone was seen a handful of times. The CDR3 DNA reads TGTGCCAGCAGCGTTGCCCTGGACGGTAACTACGAGCAGTACTTC. Amino acid sequence: CASSVALDGNYEQYF. The chain uses TRBV9 and TRBJ2-7; D gene unclear. V was pared by 2 bases and J by 3 bases, with 15 bases between. CDR3 length equals 15 residues. CDR1 and CDR2 (germline): SGDLS, YYNGEE.

This clone was recorded once. The CDR3, as DNA: TGTGCCAGCAGCCCCCAGGGGGCTTTTTTTGAAAACACCATATATTTT. It specifies CASSPQGAFFENTIYF. V is TRBV7-2 and J is TRBJ1-3; 8 bases agree with TRBD1. The CDR3 sequence is 16 residues long. V gave up 5 bases and J gave up 6 bases; unmatched junction bases: 12. Germline loops: CDR1 SGHTA, CDR2 FQGNSA. Full variable domain (outside the CDR3, taken from reference TRBV7-2 and TRBJ1-3): GAGVSQSPSNKVTEKGKDVELRCDPISGHTALYWYRQSLGQGLEFLIYFQGNSAPDKSGLPSDRFSAERTGGSVSTLTIQRTQQEDSAVYLCASSPQGAFFENTIYFGEGSWLTVV.

The gene calls are TRBV18 and TRBJ1-2; possible D gene TRBD1, 6 bases. Trimming pared 2 bases from V and 8 bases from J, leaving 15 bases between. This CDR3 spans 14 amino acids. The germline CDR1 and CDR2 sequences are KGHSH and LQKENI. CDR3: CASSPSRGQEGYTF. CDR3 sequence (DNA): TGTGCCAGCTCACCAAGTCGGGGGCAGGAGGGCTACACCTTC. Drawing the rest from reference TRBV18 and TRBJ1-2, the complete variable domain is NAGVMQNPRHLVRRRGQEARLRCSPMKGHSHVYWYRQLPEEGLKFMVYLQKENIIDESGMPKERFSAEFPKEGPSILRIQQVVRGDSAAYFCASSPSRGQEGYTFGSGTRLTVV.